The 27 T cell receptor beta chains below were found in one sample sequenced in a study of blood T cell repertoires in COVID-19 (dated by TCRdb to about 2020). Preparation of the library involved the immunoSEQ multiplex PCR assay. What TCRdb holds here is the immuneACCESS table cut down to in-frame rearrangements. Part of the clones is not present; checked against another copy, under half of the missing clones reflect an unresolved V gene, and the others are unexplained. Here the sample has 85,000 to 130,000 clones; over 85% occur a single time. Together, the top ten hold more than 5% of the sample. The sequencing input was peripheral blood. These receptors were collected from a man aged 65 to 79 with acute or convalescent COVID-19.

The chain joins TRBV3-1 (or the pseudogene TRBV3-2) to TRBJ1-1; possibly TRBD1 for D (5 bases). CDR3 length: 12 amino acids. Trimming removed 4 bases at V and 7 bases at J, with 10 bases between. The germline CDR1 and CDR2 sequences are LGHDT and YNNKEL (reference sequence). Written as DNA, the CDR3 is TGTGCCAGCAGCCGGGACGGGAGTGAAGCTTTCTTT. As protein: CASSRDGSEAFF.

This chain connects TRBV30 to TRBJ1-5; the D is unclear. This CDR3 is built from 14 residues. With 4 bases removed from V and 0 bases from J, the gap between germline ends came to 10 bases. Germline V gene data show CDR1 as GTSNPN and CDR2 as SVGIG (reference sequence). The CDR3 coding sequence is TGTGCCTGGAATCTCGGGGTTAGCAATCAGCCCCAGCATTTT. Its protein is CAWNLGVSNQPQHF.

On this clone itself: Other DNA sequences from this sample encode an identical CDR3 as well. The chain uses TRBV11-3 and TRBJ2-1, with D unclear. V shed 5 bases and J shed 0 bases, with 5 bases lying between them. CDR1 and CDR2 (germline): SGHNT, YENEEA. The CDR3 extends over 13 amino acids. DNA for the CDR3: TGTGCCAGCAGCCCGAGCTCCTACAATGAGCAGTTCTTC. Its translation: CASSPSSYNEQFF.

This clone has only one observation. The DNA of the CDR3 is TGTGCCAGCAGCTTCGGACAGTCAACCTACAATGAGCAGTTCTTC. Protein sequence: CASSFGQSTYNEQFF. This chain joins TRBV5-4 and TRBJ2-1; TRBD1 might be the D (6 bases). The CDR3 is 15 amino acids. Germline assignment: CDR1 SGHNT and CDR2 YYREEE (reference sequence). Trimming shortened V by 2 bases and J by 2 bases, and 11 bases separated the two germline ends. Complete variable domain (other parts from reference TRBV5-4 and TRBJ2-1): ETGVTQSPTHLIKTRGQQVTLRCSSQSGHNTVSWYQQALGQGPQFIFQYYREEENGRGNFPPRFSGLQFPNYSSELNVNALELDDSALYLCASSFGQSTYNEQFFGPGTRLTVL.

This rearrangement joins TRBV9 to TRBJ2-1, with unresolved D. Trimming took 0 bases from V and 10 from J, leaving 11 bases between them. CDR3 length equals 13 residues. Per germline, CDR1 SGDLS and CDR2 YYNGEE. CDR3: CASSVGLFGEQFF. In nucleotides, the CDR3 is TGTGCCAGCAGCGTAGGTCTTTTTGGCGAGCAGTTCTTC. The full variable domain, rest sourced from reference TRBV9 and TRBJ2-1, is DSGVTQTPKHLITATGQRVTLRCSPRSGDLSVYWYQQSLDQGLQFLIQYYNGEERAKGNILERFSAQQFPDLHSELNLSSLELGDSALYFCASSVGLFGEQFFGPGTRLTVL.

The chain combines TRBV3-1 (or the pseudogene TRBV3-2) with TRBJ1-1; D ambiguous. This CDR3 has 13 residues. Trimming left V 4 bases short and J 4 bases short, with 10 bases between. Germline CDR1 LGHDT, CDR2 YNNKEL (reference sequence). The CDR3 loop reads CASSPSRLTEAFF. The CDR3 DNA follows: TGTGCCAGCAGCCCGTCCAGGCTCACTGAAGCTTTCTTT.

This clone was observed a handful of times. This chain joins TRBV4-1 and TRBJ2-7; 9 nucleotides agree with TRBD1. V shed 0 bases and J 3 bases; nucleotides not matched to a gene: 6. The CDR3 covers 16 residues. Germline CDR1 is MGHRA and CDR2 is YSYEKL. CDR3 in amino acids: CASSQDVGQGGYEQYF. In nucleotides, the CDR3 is TGCGCCAGCAGCCAAGACGTGGGACAGGGAGGCTACGAGCAGTACTTC.

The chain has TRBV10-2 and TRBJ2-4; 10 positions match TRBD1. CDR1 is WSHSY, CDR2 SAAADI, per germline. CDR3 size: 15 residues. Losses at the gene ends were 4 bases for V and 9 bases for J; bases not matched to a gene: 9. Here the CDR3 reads CASSGPGQGYGIQYF. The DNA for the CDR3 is TGCGCCAGCAGTGGGCCGGGACAGGGGTATGGCATTCAGTACTTC.

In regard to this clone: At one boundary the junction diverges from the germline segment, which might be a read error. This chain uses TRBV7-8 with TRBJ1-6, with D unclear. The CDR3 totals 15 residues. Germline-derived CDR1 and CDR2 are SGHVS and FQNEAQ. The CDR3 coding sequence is TGTGCCAGCAGCCTAGCTACCGCGTCGAATTCACCCCTCCACTTT. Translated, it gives CASSLATASNSPLHF.

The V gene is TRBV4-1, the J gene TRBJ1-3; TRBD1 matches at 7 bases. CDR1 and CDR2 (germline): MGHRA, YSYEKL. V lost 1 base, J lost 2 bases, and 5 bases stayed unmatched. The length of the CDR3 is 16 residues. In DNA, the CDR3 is TGCGCCAGCAGCCAAGTAACGACAGGGCCTGGAAACACCATATATTTT. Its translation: CASSQVTTGPGNTIYF.

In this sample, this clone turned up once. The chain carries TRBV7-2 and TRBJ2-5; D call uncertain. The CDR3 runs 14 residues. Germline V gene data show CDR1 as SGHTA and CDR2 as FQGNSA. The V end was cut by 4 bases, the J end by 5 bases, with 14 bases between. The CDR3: CASSYISVAETQYF. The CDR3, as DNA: TGTGCCAGCAGCTACATAAGTGTGGCCGAGACCCAGTACTTC.

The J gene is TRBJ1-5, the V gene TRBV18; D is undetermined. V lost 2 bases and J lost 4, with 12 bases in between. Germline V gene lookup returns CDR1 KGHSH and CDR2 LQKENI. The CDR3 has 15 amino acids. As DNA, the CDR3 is TGTGCCAGCTCACCATCTGGCCAGGTAAATCAGCCCCAGCATTTT. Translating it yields CASSPSGQVNQPQHF. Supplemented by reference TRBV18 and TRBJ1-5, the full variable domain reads NAGVMQNPRHLVRRRGQEARLRCSPMKGHSHVYWYRQLPEEGLKFMVYLQKENIIDESGMPKERFSAEFPKEGPSILRIQQVVRGDSAAYFCASSPSGQVNQPQHFGDGTRLSIL.

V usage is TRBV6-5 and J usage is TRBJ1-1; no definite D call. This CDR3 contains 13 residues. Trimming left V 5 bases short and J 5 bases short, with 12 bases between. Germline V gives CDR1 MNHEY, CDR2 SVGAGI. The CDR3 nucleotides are TGTGCCAGCAGTAGGAGTGATGAGACTGAAGCTTTCTTT. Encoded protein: CASSRSDETEAFF.

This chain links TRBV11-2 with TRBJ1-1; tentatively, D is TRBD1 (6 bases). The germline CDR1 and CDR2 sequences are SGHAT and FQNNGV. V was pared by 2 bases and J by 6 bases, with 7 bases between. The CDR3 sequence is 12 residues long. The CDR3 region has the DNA TGTGCCAGCAGCTTAACAGGGTCTGAAGCTTTCTTT. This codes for CASSLTGSEAFF.

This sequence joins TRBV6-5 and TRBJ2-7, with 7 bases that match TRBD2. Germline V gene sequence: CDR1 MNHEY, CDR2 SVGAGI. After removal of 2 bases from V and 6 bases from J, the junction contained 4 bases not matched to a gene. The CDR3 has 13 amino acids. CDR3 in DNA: TGTGCCAGCAGTTACATCAGCGGGGTCGAGCAGTACTTC. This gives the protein CASSYISGVEQYF.

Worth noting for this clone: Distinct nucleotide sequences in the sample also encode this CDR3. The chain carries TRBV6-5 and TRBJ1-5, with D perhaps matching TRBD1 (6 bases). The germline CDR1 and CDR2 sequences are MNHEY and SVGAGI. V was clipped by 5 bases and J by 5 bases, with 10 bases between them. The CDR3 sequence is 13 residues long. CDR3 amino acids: CASSQGFYQPQHF. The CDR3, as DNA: TGTGCCAGCAGTCAGGGGTTCTATCAGCCCCAGCATTTT.

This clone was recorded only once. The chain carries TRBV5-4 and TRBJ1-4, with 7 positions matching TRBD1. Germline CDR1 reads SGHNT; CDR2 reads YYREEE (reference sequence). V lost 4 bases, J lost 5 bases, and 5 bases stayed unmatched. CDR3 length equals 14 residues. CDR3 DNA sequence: TGTGCCAGCAGCCCGGGACAGAAAAATGAAAAACTGTTTTTT. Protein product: CASSPGQKNEKLFF.

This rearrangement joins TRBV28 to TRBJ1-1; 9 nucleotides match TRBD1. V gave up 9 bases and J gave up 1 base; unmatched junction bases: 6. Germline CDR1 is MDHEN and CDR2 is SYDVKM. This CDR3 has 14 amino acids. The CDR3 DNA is TGTGCCAGTTTACCGGGACAGGGGAACACTGAAGCTTTCTTT. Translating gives CASLPGQGNTEAFF.

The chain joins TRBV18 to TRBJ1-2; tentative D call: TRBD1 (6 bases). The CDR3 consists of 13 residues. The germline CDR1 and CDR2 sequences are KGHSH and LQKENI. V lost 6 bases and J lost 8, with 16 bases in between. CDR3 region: CASSGGRLSGYTF. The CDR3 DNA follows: TGTGCCAGCTCCGGGGGGCGTCTCTCGGGCTACACCTTC.

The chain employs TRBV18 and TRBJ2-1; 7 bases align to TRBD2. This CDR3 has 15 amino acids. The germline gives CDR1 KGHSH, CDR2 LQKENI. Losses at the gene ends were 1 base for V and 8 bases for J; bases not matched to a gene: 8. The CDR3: CASSPLSGTSYEQFF. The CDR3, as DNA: TGTGCCAGCTCACCACTCAGCGGGACCTCTTATGAGCAGTTCTTC.

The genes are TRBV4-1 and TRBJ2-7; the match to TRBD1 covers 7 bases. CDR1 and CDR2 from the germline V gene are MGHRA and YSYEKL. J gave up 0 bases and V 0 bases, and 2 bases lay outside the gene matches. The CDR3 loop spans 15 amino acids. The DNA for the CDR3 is TGCGCCAGCAGCCAAGATACAGGGGTCTCCTACGAGCAGTACTTC. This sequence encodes CASSQDTGVSYEQYF.

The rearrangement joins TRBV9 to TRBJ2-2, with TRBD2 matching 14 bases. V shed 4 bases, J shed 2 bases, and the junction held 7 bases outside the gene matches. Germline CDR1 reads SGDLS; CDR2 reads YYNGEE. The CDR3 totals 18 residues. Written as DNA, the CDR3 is TGTGCCAGCAGCCCGGGACTAGCGGGGGAGACAAACACCGGGGAGCTGTTTTTT. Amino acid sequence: CASSPGLAGETNTGELFF.

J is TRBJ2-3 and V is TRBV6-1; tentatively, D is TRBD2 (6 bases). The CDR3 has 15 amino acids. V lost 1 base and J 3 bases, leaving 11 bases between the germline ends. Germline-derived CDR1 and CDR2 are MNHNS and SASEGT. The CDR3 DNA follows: TGTGCCAGCAGTGAAGTATCTAGCGTGACAGATACGCAGTATTTT. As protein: CASSEVSSVTDTQYF.

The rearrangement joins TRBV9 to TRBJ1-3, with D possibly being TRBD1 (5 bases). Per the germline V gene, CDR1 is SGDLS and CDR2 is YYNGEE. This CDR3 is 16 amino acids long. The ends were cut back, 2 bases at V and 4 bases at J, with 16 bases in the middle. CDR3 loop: CASSVEQETPGNTIYF. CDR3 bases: TGTGCCAGCAGCGTCGAACAGGAAACTCCAGGAAACACCATATATTTT.

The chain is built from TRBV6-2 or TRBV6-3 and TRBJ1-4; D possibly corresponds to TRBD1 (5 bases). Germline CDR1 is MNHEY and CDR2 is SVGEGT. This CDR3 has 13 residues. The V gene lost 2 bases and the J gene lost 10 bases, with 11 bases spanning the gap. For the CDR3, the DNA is TGTGCCAGCAGTTACGGGGGGTCCGGAAAACTGTTTTTT. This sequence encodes CASSYGGSGKLFF.

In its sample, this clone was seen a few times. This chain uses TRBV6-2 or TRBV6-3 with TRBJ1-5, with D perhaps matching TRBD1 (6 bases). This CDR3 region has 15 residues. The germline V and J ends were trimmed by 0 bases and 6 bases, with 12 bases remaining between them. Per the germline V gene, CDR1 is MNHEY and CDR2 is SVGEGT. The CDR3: CASSYSRGGGQPQHF. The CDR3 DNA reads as TGTGCCAGCAGTTACTCGCGGGGGGGCGGTCAGCCCCAGCATTTT.

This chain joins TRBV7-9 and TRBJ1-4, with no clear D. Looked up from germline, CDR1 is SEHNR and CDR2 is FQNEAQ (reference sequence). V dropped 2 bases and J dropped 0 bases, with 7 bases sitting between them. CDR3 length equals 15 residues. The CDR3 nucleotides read TGTGCCAGCAGCTTATCTCCCGCAACTAATGAAAAACTGTTTTTT. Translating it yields CASSLSPATNEKLFF.